These 32 T cell receptor beta chains were sequenced from one sample in a study of beta chain features in type 1 diabetes. Sequencing targeted expressed TCRB transcripts, as all isolated RNA had been reverse transcribed. Profiling relied on immunoSEQ multiplex PCR, and the TCRdb table lists in-frame clones only, not all of them. This table holds just over 450,000 clones, 30% found once. Sequencing used naive CD4+ T cells from blood. These receptors were taken from a man between 18 and 29 years old in good health.

The V call is TRBV7-9, the J call TRBJ1-2, with D maybe TRBD1 (5 bases). This CDR3 spans 13 amino acids. With 3 bases removed from V and 2 bases from J, the gap between germline ends came to 7 bases. The V gene's germline CDR1 is SEHNR and CDR2 FQNEAQ (reference sequence). The CDR3 loop is CASSFGANYGYTF. The CDR3 nucleotides read TGTGCCAGCAGCTTTGGGGCAAACTATGGCTACACCTTC.

The V call is TRBV20-1, the J call TRBJ2-1; D may be TRBD2 (6 bases). The CDR3 totals 11 residues. Germline CDR1 reads DFQATT; CDR2 reads SNEGSKA (reference sequence). The CDR3 spells CSRDSYNEQFF. The CDR3, as DNA: TGCAGCCGGGACTCTTACAATGAGCAGTTCTTC.

The chain combines TRBV5-1 with TRBJ2-1; the D gene is possibly TRBD2 (5 bases). From germline, CDR1 is SGHRS and CDR2 YFSETQ. V was clipped by 2 bases and J by 4 bases, with 10 bases between them. The CDR3 has 14 residues. The CDR3 here is CASSFVGVYNEQFF. CDR3 nucleotide sequence: TGCGCCAGCAGCTTCGTGGGAGTATACAATGAGCAGTTCTTC.

The V gene is TRBV27, the J gene TRBJ2-7; D gene ambiguous. Germline CDR1 MNHEY, CDR2 SMNVEV (reference sequence). The CDR3 has 13 residues. Trimming left V 0 bases short and J 6 bases short, with 9 bases between. The CDR3 sequence: CASSLSPPREQYF. The DNA of the CDR3 is TGTGCCAGCAGTTTATCCCCGCCGCGCGAGCAGTACTTC.

V usage is TRBV15 and J usage is TRBJ2-5, with 8 nucleotides matching TRBD1. After removal of 0 bases from V and 2 bases from J, the junction contained 11 bases not matched to a gene. The CDR3 sequence is 18 residues long. Germline loops: CDR1 LNHNV, CDR2 YYDKDF (reference sequence). CDR3 DNA: TGTGCCACCAGCAGAGATGGGGACAGGTTCCTTGGACAAGAGACCCAGTACTTC. Amino acid sequence: CATSRDGDRFLGQETQYF.

The CDR3 spells CSVEAFRGYGYTF. The CDR3 region has the DNA TGCAGCGTTGAGGCCTTCAGGGGATATGGCTACACCTTC. This chain links TRBV29-1 with TRBJ1-2; D is possibly TRBD1 (6 bases). Germline-derived CDR1 and CDR2 are SQVTM and ANQGSEA. V was shortened by 3 bases and J by 5 bases, with 13 bases between the two germline ends. The CDR3 consists of 13 residues. Combining the CDR3 with reference TRBV29-1 and TRBJ1-2 gives the whole variable domain SAVISQKPSRDICQRGTSLTIQCQVDSQVTMMFWYRQQPGQSLTLIATANQGSEATYESGFVIDKFPISRPNLTFSTLTVSNMSPEDSSIYLCSVEAFRGYGYTFGSGTRLTVV.

V usage is TRBV4-3 and J usage is TRBJ2-1; 10 nucleotides align to TRBD2. The trim removed 1 base at V and 6 bases at J, leaving 3 bases unmatched. CDR1 LGHNA and CDR2 YSLEER come from the germline V gene. This CDR3 is 15 amino acids long. This chain's CDR3 is CASSQGPSGSNEQFF. For the CDR3, the DNA is TGCGCCAGCAGCCAAGGGCCTAGCGGGAGCAATGAGCAGTTCTTC.

This sequence joins TRBV10-3 and TRBJ2-1, with D unclear. The CDR3 runs to 15 residues. Germline loops: CDR1 ENHRY, CDR2 SYGVKD. The V end was cut by 0 bases, the J end by 6 bases, with 12 bases between. This chain's CDR3 is CAISESTEGANEQFF. Written as DNA, the CDR3 is TGTGCCATCAGTGAGTCAACGGAAGGTGCCAATGAGCAGTTCTTC.

V is TRBV19 and J is TRBJ2-1; 16 nucleotides match TRBD2. CDR1 is LNHDA, CDR2 SQIVND, per germline (reference sequence). The length of the CDR3 is 17 residues. J gave up 8 bases and V 2 bases, and 6 bases lay outside the gene matches. The CDR3, as DNA: TGTGCCAGTAGTATATGGGGGACTAGCGGGAGGGCCGATGAGCAGTTCTTC. Translating it yields CASSIWGTSGRADEQFF. Based on the CDR3 plus reference TRBV19 and TRBJ2-1, the full variable domain is DGGITQSPKYLFRKEGQNVTLSCEQNLNHDAMYWYRQDPGQGLRLIYYSQIVNDFQKGDIAEGYSVSREKKESFPLTVTSAQKNPTAFYLCASSIWGTSGRADEQFFGPGTRLTVL.

This clone has just a few counts. The V and J genes are TRBV29-1 and TRBJ2-2; D is undetermined. Trimming took 6 bases from V and 1 from J, leaving 6 bases between them. CDR1 and CDR2 from the germline V gene are SQVTM and ANQGSEA. This CDR3 is 12 amino acids long. The CDR3 is CSVAWNTGELFF. The CDR3 nucleotides read TGCAGCGTCGCATGGAACACCGGGGAGCTGTTTTTT.

The rearrangement uses TRBV5-6 and TRBJ1-4; D not resolved. V was shortened by 4 bases and J by 7 bases, with 14 bases between the two germline ends. Germline CDR1 SGHDT, CDR2 YYEEEE. This CDR3 is 14 amino acids long. The CDR3 nucleotides read TGTGCCAGCAGCCCTCGGATAAGGAGTGAAAAACTGTTTTTT. Translation gives CASSPRIRSEKLFF. Complete variable domain (other parts from reference TRBV5-6 and TRBJ1-4): DAGVTQSPTHLIKTRGQQVTLRCSPKSGHDTVSWYQQALGQGPQFIFQYYEEEERQRGNFPDRFSGHQFPNYSSELNVNALLLGDSALYLCASSPRIRSEKLFFGSGTQLSVL.

The chain has TRBV18 and TRBJ2-7; perhaps TRBD2 as D (6 bases). CDR1 and CDR2 from the germline V gene are KGHSH and LQKENI. The CDR3 is 11 amino acids. Trimming stripped 6 bases from V and 7 bases from J, with 10 bases between. This chain's CDR3 is CASSIAEEQYF. CDR3 nucleotides: TGTGCCAGCTCGATAGCGGAGGAGCAGTACTTC.

This clone was counted between two and nine times. The chain carries TRBV9 and TRBJ2-1; D is possibly TRBD1 (5 bases). The ends were cut back, 0 bases at V and 5 bases at J, with 6 bases in the middle. CDR1 is SGDLS and CDR2 is YYNGEE in the germline V gene. The CDR3 is made up of 13 amino acids. CDR3 DNA: TGTGCCAGCAGCGTAGTGACAGACAATGAGCAGTTCTTC. Its translation is CASSVVTDNEQFF.

The rearrangement uses TRBV11-3 and TRBJ2-2; no definite D call. Germline CDR1 and CDR2: SGHNT and YENEEA. This CDR3 contains 13 residues. The V gene lost 0 bases and the J gene lost 4 bases, with 3 bases spanning the gap. CDR3 sequence reads: CASSLEVTGELFF. Written as DNA, the CDR3 is TGTGCCAGCAGCTTAGAAGTCACCGGGGAGCTGTTTTTT.

The genes are TRBV14 and TRBJ1-5; D unclear. The length of the CDR3 is 13 residues. From germline, CDR1 is SGHDN and CDR2 FVKESK. Between the trimmed V and J ends, which lost 0 bases and 5 bases, there was a span of 5 bases. DNA for the CDR3: TGTGCCAGCAGCCAAGATCTCGATCAGCCCCAGCATTTT. As protein: CASSQDLDQPQHF.

At least ten counts were recorded for this clone. The chain links TRBV29-1 to TRBJ1-4; no reliable D call. Trimming stripped 1 base from V and 11 bases from J, with 11 bases between. This CDR3 contains 12 residues. The germline CDR1 and CDR2 sequences are SQVTM and ANQGSEA. CDR3 protein: CSVEVQPAKLFF. The DNA for the CDR3 is TGCAGCGTTGAAGTACAGCCGGCGAAACTGTTTTTT.

The rearrangement joins TRBV18 to TRBJ2-2; no clear D. The germline V and J ends were trimmed by 4 bases and 1 base, with 10 bases remaining between them. CDR1 and CDR2 from the germline V gene are KGHSH and LQKENI. The CDR3 is 15 amino acids. CDR3 sequence reads: CASSRALMNTGELFF. CDR3 bases: TGTGCCAGCTCACGAGCACTAATGAACACCGGGGAGCTGTTTTTT. Filled out from reference TRBV18 and TRBJ2-2, the complete variable domain reads NAGVMQNPRHLVRRRGQEARLRCSPMKGHSHVYWYRQLPEEGLKFMVYLQKENIIDESGMPKERFSAEFPKEGPSILRIQQVVRGDSAAYFCASSRALMNTGELFFGEGSRLTVL.

This clone was counted only a few times. The rearrangement links TRBV30 to TRBJ2-6; weak D call: TRBD2 (5 bases). V was trimmed by 3 bases and J by 6 bases, leaving 15 bases between them. CDR3 length: 15 residues. Germline loops: CDR1 GTSNPN, CDR2 SVGIG (reference sequence). This CDR3 reads CAWSRGLFKANVLTF. In nucleotides, the CDR3 is TGTGCCTGGAGCCGTGGACTTTTCAAGGCCAACGTCCTGACTTTC.

There are a few counts of this clone. The chain links TRBV15 to TRBJ1-1; D is perhaps TRBD1 (6 bases). The germline V and J ends were trimmed by 7 bases and 5 bases, with 17 bases remaining between them. The CDR3 consists of 14 residues. Germline CDR1 LNHNV, CDR2 YYDKDF (reference sequence). CDR3 region: CATTYRGQGTEAFF. The CDR3 DNA follows: TGTGCCACCACCTACCGAGGGCAGGGGACTGAAGCTTTCTTT. Supplemented by reference TRBV15 and TRBJ1-1, the full variable domain reads DAMVIQNPRYQVTQFGKPVTLSCSQTLNHNVMYWYQQKSSQAPKLLFHYYDKDFNNEADTPDNFQSRRPNTSFCFLDIRSPGLGDTAMYLCATTYRGQGTEAFFGQGTRLTVV.

The gene calls are TRBV18 and TRBJ2-7, with D unresolved. Germline V gene lookup returns CDR1 KGHSH and CDR2 LQKENI. This CDR3 has 14 residues. V gave up 4 bases and J gave up 0 bases, with 10 bases separating them. This chain's CDR3 is CASSHTASSYEQYF. DNA for the CDR3: TGTGCCAGCTCACACACTGCTAGCTCCTACGAGCAGTACTTC.

This clone was found a few times. The chain carries TRBV6-1 and TRBJ2-5; 7 bases line up with TRBD2. This CDR3 contains 14 residues. The junction had 3 bases not matched to a gene; V was cut back by 1 base and J by 4 bases. Germline V lookup: CDR1 MNHNS, CDR2 SASEGT. The CDR3 is CASSEGAGRETQYF. The CDR3 DNA sequence: TGTGCCAGCAGTGAAGGAGCGGGACGAGAGACCCAGTACTTC.

The CDR3 loop reads CSVAGTALYNEQFF. For the CDR3, the DNA is TGCAGCGTTGCCGGGACAGCCTTATACAATGAGCAGTTCTTC. The chain joins TRBV29-1 to TRBJ2-1; 7 nucleotides match TRBD1. The CDR3 loop spans 14 amino acids. V lost 4 bases and J lost 4; bases outside the gene matches: 7. Germline V lookup: CDR1 SQVTM, CDR2 ANQGSEA.

The V call is TRBV28, the J call TRBJ1-5; D unclear. Germline loops: CDR1 MDHEN, CDR2 SYDVKM. This CDR3 region has 12 residues. Trimming took off 10 bases at V and 13 bases at J, with 20 bases between the two ends. The CDR3 loop reads CATFSNRGQQHF. CDR3 DNA sequence: TGTGCCACCTTCTCTAACAGAGGGCAGCAGCATTTT.

On this clone itself: The sample contains more than one DNA sequence encoding this CDR3. V usage is TRBV30 and J usage is TRBJ1-1; 7 bases line up with TRBD1. With V trimmed by 0 bases and J by 5 bases, 3 bases remained unmatched. The CDR3 runs to 13 residues. Germline V CDR1 and CDR2: GTSNPN, SVGIG (reference sequence). CDR3 bases: TGTGCCTGGAGTGTAGGGGGCGGTACTGAAGCTTTCTTT. It yields the protein CAWSVGGGTEAFF.

This clone showed up just a few times. The chain recombines TRBV27 with TRBJ2-1, with D unclear. The germline CDR1 and CDR2 sequences are MNHEY and SMNVEV (reference sequence). CDR3 length: 13 amino acids. Deletions cut 10 bases from V and 6 bases from J, with 16 bases between. This CDR3 reads CATEKVGGNEQFF. CDR3 DNA sequence: TGTGCCACCGAAAAAGTAGGTGGCAATGAGCAGTTCTTC.

In its sample, this clone was seen a few times. The rearrangement joins TRBV5-1 to TRBJ2-5; the D is unclear. The CDR3 contains 13 residues. V dropped 2 bases and J dropped 5 bases, with 10 bases sitting between them. Germline V CDR1 and CDR2: SGHRS, YFSETQ. In nucleotides, the CDR3 is TGCGCCAGCAGCTTTCTCGGGCCGGAGACCCAGTACTTC. It translates to CASSFLGPETQYF.

The chain has TRBV19 and TRBJ2-3, with 7 bases lining up with TRBD2. V was clipped by 4 bases and J by 1 base; unmatched bases: 8. The CDR3 has 16 residues. CDR1 is LNHDA and CDR2 is SQIVND in the germline V gene (reference sequence). The CDR3 loop reads CASSRSASGGTDTQYF. The CDR3 nucleotides are TGTGCCAGTAGTAGGTCCGCTAGCGGCGGCACAGATACGCAGTATTTT. The whole variable domain, filled in from reference TRBV19 and TRBJ2-3, reads DGGITQSPKYLFRKEGQNVTLSCEQNLNHDAMYWYRQDPGQGLRLIYYSQIVNDFQKGDIAEGYSVSREKKESFPLTVTSAQKNPTAFYLCASSRSASGGTDTQYFGPGTRLTVL.

This clone showed up just a few times. This sequence joins TRBV30 and TRBJ1-2, with D perhaps matching TRBD1 (6 bases). Trimming pared 8 bases from V and 5 bases from J, leaving 12 bases between. CDR3 size: 11 residues. Per the germline V gene, CDR1 is GTSNPN and CDR2 is SVGIG (reference sequence). The CDR3 coding sequence is TGTGCCGGAACAGGGAGGTATGGCTACACCTTC. It is translated as CAGTGRYGYTF.

V usage is TRBV30 and J usage is TRBJ2-5; no reliable D call. The CDR3 loop spans 12 amino acids. CDR1 and CDR2 from the germline V gene are GTSNPN and SVGIG (reference sequence). V lost 3 bases and J 1 base, leaving 6 bases between the germline ends. DNA for the CDR3: TGTGCCTGGAGCATGGGCCAAGAGACCCAGTACTTC. Translating gives CAWSMGQETQYF.

This sequence joins TRBV7-2 and TRBJ2-3; D is unresolved. V shed 4 bases and J shed 6 bases, with 11 bases lying between them. Germline V gene lookup returns CDR1 SGHTA and CDR2 FQGNSA. The CDR3 loop spans 13 amino acids. CDR3 in amino acids: CASSSGGWDTQYF. CDR3 nucleotide sequence: TGTGCCAGCAGCTCGGGCGGTTGGGATACGCAGTATTTT.

The chain is built from TRBV5-1 and TRBJ1-1, with a possible D match to TRBD1 (5 bases). Germline V gene data show CDR1 as SGHRS and CDR2 as YFSETQ. The CDR3 is 15 residues long. V dropped 2 bases and J dropped 4 bases, with 15 bases sitting between them. CDR3 coding DNA: TGCGCCAGCAGCTTTTTGGGGGTGTTCGGCACTGAAGCTTTCTTT. It translates to CASSFLGVFGTEAFF.

This chain's CDR3 is CASSGTSPTDYNEQFF. CDR3 DNA sequence: TGTGCCAGCAGTGGGACTAGCCCGACAGACTACAATGAGCAGTTCTTC. V usage is TRBV2 and J usage is TRBJ2-1; 8 bases line up with TRBD2. With V trimmed by 4 bases and J by 3 bases, 8 bases remained unmatched. CDR3 size: 16 residues. Germline CDR1 and CDR2: SNHLY and FYNNEI. Complete variable domain (other parts from reference TRBV2 and TRBJ2-1): EPEVTQTPSHQVTQMGQEVILRCVPISNHLYFYWYRQILGQKVEFLVSFYNNEISEKSEIFDDQFSVERPDGSNFTLKIRSTKLEDSAMYFCASSGTSPTDYNEQFFGPGTRLTVL.